Below, one T cell receptor (beta chain) is given with its context. Each CDR3 protein gets one entry after TCRdb re-called the 5' RACE reads with MiXCR. The table lists hundreds of thousands of distinct CDR3 sequences, around 20% of them singletons, with roughly 13% in the top ten. The sample is drawn from a study of CD8 T cells in ankylosing spondylitis. Source material: blood, either unsorted or a sorted T cell fraction (not recorded which). The sequence was collected from a male donor with ankylosing spondylitis or in good health (not recorded which).

The CDR3 DNA reads as TGTGCCAGCGGCGACACGAGCTCCTACAATGAGCAGTTCTTC. Residues: CASGDTSSYNEQFF. The gene calls are TRBV5-6 and TRBJ2-1, with unresolved D. Germline CDR1 SGHDT, CDR2 YYEEEE. The CDR3 covers 14 residues. The V end was cut by 7 bases, the J end by 0 bases, with 11 bases between.